This entry describes one TCR beta chain. Individuals having autoimmune disease history or systemic immunosuppression were not enrolled. This specimen comes from a study of OX40 agonist ivuxolimab in advanced cancers. This CDR3 comprises 14 residues. V lost 0 bases, J lost 8 bases, and 12 bases lay in between. Germline loops: CDR1 SGHNT, CDR2 YYREEE (reference sequence). Some clones are missing from TCRdb's copy, which holds only in-frame ones; the method was immunoSEQ multiplex PCR. Among some 40,000 clones, roughly 90% were seen once, and the ten largest hold about 16%. The TCR was taken from an adult with an advanced solid tumor such as melanoma, head and neck, liver or kidney cancer. The chain is built from TRBV5-4 and TRBJ1-3; D is undetermined. The sequencing used CD4+ or CD8+ T cells sorted from blood, collected in a trial of the OX40 agonist ivuxolimab. In DNA form, the CDR3 reads TGTGCCAGCAGCTTGGAACAGTCTGGGTACACCATATATTTT. Translated, it gives CASSLEQSGYTIYF.